Listed here are 3 T cell receptor beta chains from one sample, sequenced in a study of CD8+ T cells in alopecia areata. cDNA prepared by RNA extraction and subsequent reverse transcription served as the template for sequencing. The repertoire was sequenced with immunoSEQ multiplex PCR; TCRdb's copy has only in-frame clones and lacks some. The sample gives some 110,000 clones, more than 30% of which show up once; 3% to 3.5% is in the top ten. Sequences were obtained from CD4+ T cells sorted from blood. The receptor set was obtained from a human donor with alopecia areata.

This sequence joins TRBV2 and TRBJ2-5; D is unresolved. The CDR3 spans 13 residues. The germline V gene encodes CDR1 SNHLY and CDR2 FYNNEI. V was trimmed by 6 bases and J by 5 bases, leaving 13 bases between them. Here the CDR3 DNA reads TGTGCCAGCAGGCTCCTACCGGGCGAGACCCAGTACTTC. This encodes CASRLLPGETQYF.

This clone appeared a few times. The chain recombines TRBV11-2 with TRBJ2-1; D possibly matches TRBD1 or TRBD2 (5 bases each). CDR1 SGHAT and CDR2 FQNNGV come from the germline V gene. V was pared by 3 bases and J by 11 bases, with 14 bases between. The CDR3 sequence is 13 residues long. The CDR3 is CASSLGVRPQQFF. The DNA of the CDR3 is TGTGCCAGCAGCTTGGGGGTCCGACCTCAGCAGTTCTTC.

This chain connects TRBV7-2 to TRBJ2-7; 10 positions match TRBD2. Germline V gene sequence: CDR1 SGHTA, CDR2 FQGNSA. After removal of 1 base from V and 0 bases from J, the junction contained 0 bases not matched to a gene. There are 15 residues in the CDR3. The CDR3: CASSLGTSGSYEQYF. CDR3 bases: TGTGCCAGCAGCTTAGGGACTAGCGGCTCCTACGAGCAGTACTTC.